One and the same sample provided the 2 T cell receptor beta chains below, sequenced in a study of T cells in Graves' hyperthyroidism and ophthalmopathy. It was RNA transcripts that yielded the amplified TCR beta CDR3 regions. HTBI primers were employed in a first-round RT-PCR of the TCR CDR3. TCRdb re-derived calls from the multiplex PCR reads in MiXCR, one entry per CDR3 protein. Of over 650,000 distinct CDR3 sequences in the sample, 15% to 20% are singletons; the top ten hold approximately 8.4%. The source material was blood. All receptors derive from a man aged 18 to 30 with Graves' hyperthyroidism.

The gene calls are TRBV20-1 and TRBJ2-1; TRBD1 matches 8 bases. The germline V gene has CDR1 DFQATT and CDR2 SNEGSKA (reference sequence). V lost 4 bases, J lost 10 bases, and 3 bases stayed unmatched. The CDR3 length is 11 residues. This CDR3 reads CSATWTGEQFF. In DNA form, the CDR3 reads TGCAGTGCTACCTGGACAGGGGAGCAGTTCTTC.

In this sample, this clonotype turned up many times. V and J are TRBV28 and TRBJ1-5, with D possibly matching TRBD1 (5 bases). Germline values: CDR1 MDHEN, CDR2 SYDVKM. The V gene lost 5 bases and the J gene lost 1 base, with 12 bases spanning the gap. The CDR3 extends over 15 amino acids. CDR3 region: CASSGLRESNQPQHF. As DNA, the CDR3 is TGTGCCAGCAGTGGACTCAGGGAGAGCAATCAGCCCCAGCATTTT. Complete variable domain (other parts from reference TRBV28 and TRBJ1-5): DVKVTQSSRYLVKRTGEKVFLECVQDMDHENMFWYRQDPGLGLRLIYFSYDVKMKEKGDIPEGYSVSREKKERFSLILESASTNQTSMYLCASSGLRESNQPQHFGDGTRLSIL.